This T cell receptor (beta chain) stems from a study of cytomegalovirus exposure and HLA in healthy donors. At collection, donors were nominally healthy, but unrecorded immune exposures were probable. Study-wide points: Rare sequences made up most TCRs, while some public TCRs were found in many donors.

As regards this clone: Its matching antigen is unknown.

The PCR ran on 60 Vbeta and 13 Jbeta primers. Assay: immunoSEQ multiplex PCR; the TCRdb copy retains only in-frame clones and omits some. The table lists about 250,000 clones, 92% of them singletons. The sample comprised PBMCs. The TCR comes from a girl aged 2-9 years in good health and CMV-seronegative.

The DNA for the CDR3 is TGTGCCAGCAGCTTGGGTAGCGCCGGGGAGCTGTTTTTT. Its protein is CASSLGSAGELFF. The chain couples TRBV5-4 to TRBJ2-2; D is possibly TRBD2 (5 bases). The CDR3 is 13 amino acids. Deletions cut 0 bases from V and 6 bases from J, with 6 bases between. The germline V gene encodes CDR1 SGHNT and CDR2 YYREEE (reference sequence).